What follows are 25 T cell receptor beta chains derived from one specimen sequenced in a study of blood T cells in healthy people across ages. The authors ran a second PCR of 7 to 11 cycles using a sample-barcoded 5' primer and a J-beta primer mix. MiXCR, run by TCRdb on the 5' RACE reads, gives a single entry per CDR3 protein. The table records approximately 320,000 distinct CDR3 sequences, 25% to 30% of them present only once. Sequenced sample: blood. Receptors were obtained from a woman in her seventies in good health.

This chain's CDR3 is CASSLGLQQTQYF. The CDR3 DNA reads TGTGCCAGCAGCTTAGGACTGCAACAGACCCAGTACTTC. V usage is TRBV7-2 and J usage is TRBJ2-5; D not certain. The CDR3 loop spans 13 amino acids. The germline CDR1 and CDR2 sequences are SGHTA and FQGNSA. Trimming took off 1 base at V and 6 bases at J, with 9 bases between the two ends.

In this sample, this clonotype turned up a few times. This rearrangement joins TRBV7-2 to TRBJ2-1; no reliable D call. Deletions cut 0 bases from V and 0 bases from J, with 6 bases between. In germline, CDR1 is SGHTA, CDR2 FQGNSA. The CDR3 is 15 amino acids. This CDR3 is CASSLAGNSYNEQFF. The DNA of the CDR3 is TGTGCCAGCAGCTTAGCGGGGAACTCCTACAATGAGCAGTTCTTC. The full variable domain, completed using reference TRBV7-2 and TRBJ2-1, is GAGVSQSPSNKVTEKGKDVELRCDPISGHTALYWYRQSLGQGLEFLIYFQGNSAPDKSGLPSDRFSAERTGGSVSTLTIQRTQQEDSAVYLCASSLAGNSYNEQFFGPGTRLTVL.

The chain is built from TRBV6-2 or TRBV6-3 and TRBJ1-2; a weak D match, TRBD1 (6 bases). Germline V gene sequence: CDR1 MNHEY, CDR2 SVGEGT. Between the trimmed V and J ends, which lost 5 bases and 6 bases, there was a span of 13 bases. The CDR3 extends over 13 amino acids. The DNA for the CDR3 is TGTGCCAGCAGTATTAGGACAGTGAATGGCTACACCTTC. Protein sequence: CASSIRTVNGYTF.

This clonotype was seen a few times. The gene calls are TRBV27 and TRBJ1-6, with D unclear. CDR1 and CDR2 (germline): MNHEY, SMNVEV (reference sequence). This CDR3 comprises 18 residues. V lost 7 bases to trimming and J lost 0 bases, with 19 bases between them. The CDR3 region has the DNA TGTGCCAGCACCCGTCTTGGGTCCTTTAACTCCTATAATTCACCCCTCCACTTT. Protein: CASTRLGSFNSYNSPLHF.

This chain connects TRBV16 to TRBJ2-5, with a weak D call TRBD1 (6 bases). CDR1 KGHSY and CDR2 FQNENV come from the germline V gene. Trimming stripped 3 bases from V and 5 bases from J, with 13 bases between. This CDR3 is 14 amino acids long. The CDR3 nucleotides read TGTGCCAGCAGCCATCAGACAGGTTGGGAGACCCAGTACTTC. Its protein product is CASSHQTGWETQYF.

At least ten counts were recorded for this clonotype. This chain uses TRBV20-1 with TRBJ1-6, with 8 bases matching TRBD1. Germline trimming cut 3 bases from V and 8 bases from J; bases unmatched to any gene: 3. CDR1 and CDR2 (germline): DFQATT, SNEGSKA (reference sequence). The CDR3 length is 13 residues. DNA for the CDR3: TGCAGTGCTAGGGACAGGGCTGATTCACCCCTCCACTTT. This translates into CSARDRADSPLHF.

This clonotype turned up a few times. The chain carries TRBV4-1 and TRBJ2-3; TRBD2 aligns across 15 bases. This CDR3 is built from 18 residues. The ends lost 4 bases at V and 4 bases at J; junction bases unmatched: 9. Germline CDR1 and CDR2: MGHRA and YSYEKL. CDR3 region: CASSPKRGTSGRSDTQYF. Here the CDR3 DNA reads TGCGCCAGCAGCCCTAAGAGGGGGACTAGCGGGAGGTCAGATACGCAGTATTTT.

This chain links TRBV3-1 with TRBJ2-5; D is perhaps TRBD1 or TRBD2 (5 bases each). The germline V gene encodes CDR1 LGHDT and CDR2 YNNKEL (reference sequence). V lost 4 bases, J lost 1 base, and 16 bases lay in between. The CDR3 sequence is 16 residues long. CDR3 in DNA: TGTGCCAGCAGCCTTAGGACAACGAGGGGCCAAGAGACCCAGTACTTC. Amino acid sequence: CASSLRTTRGQETQYF.

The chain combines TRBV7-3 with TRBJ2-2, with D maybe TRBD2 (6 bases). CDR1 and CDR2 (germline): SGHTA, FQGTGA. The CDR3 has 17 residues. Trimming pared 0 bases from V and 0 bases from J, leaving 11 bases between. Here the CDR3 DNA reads TGTGCCAGCAGCTTAACTCCGGGAGCTACGAACACCGGGGAGCTGTTTTTT. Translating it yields CASSLTPGATNTGELFF.

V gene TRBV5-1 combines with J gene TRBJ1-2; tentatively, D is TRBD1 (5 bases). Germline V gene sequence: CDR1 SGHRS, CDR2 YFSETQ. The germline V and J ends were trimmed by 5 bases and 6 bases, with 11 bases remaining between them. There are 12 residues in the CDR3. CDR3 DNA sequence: TGCGCCAGCAGTGAGGGGCCCGATGGCTACACCTTC. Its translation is CASSEGPDGYTF. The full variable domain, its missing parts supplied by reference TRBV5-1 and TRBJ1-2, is KAGVTQTPRYLIKTRGQQVTLSCSPISGHRSVSWYQQTPGQGLQFLFEYFSETQRNKGNFPGRFSGRQFSNSRSEMNVSTLELGDSALYLCASSEGPDGYTFGSGTRLTVV.

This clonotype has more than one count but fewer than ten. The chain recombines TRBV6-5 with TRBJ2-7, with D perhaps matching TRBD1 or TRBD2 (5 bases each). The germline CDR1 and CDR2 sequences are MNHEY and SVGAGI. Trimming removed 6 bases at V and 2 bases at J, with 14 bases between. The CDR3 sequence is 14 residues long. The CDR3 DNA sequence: TGTGCCAGCAGCCTGGGAGACAGAACCTACGAGCAGTACTTC. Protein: CASSLGDRTYEQYF.

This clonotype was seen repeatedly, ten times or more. The CDR3 spells CASSPGRTDTQYF. CDR3 nucleotide sequence: TGTGCCAGCAGCCCAGGGCGAACAGATACGCAGTATTTT. The chain employs TRBV3-1 and TRBJ2-3; the D gene is possibly TRBD1 (5 bases). Trimming left V 4 bases short and J 3 bases short, with 8 bases between. CDR3 length: 13 residues. CDR1 and CDR2 from the germline V gene are LGHDT and YNNKEL (reference sequence).

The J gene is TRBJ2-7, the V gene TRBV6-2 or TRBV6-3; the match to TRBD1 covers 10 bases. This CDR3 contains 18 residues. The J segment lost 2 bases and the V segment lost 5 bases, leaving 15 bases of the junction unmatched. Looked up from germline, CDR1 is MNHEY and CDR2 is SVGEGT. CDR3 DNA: TGTGCCAGCAGTAAACCGGGACAGGGGAAGACTTTAACCTACGAGCAGTACTTC. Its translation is CASSKPGQGKTLTYEQYF.

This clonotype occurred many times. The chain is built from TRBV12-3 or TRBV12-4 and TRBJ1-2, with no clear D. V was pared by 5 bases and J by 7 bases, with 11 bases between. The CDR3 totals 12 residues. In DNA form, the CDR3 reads TGTGCCAGCAGTGTGTCGATGATTGGCTACACCTTC. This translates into CASSVSMIGYTF.

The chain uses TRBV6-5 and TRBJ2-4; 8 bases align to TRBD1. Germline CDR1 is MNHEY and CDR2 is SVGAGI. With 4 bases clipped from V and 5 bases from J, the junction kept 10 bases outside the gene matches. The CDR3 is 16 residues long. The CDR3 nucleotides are TGTGCCAGCAGTTCGACGGGCGGCAGGGGGCAAAACATTCAGTACTTC. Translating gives CASSSTGGRGQNIQYF.

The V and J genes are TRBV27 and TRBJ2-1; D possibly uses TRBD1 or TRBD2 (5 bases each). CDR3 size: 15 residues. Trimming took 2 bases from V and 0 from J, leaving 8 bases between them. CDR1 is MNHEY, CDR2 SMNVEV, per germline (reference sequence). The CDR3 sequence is CASSLGDGSYNEQFF. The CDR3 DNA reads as TGTGCCAGCAGTTTAGGGGACGGCTCCTACAATGAGCAGTTCTTC.

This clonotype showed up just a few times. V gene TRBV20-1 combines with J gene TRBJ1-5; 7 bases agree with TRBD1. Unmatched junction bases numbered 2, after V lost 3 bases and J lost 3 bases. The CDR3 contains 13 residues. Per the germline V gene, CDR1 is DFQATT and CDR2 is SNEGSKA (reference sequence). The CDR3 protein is CSASGQANQPQHF. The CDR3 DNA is TGCAGTGCTAGTGGACAGGCCAATCAGCCCCAGCATTTT.

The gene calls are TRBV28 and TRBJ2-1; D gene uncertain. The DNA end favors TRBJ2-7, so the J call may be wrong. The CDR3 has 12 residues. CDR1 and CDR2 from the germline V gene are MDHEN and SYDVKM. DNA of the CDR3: TGTGCCAGCACTTTTTTGAAGGGCGAGCAGTACTTC. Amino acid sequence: CASTFLKGEQYF.

DNA for the CDR3: TGCAGCGTCGGACTAGCGGGAGGGCTCCAAGAGACCCAGTACTTC. Protein: CSVGLAGGLQETQYF. This chain joins TRBV29-1 and TRBJ2-5, with 15 bases that match TRBD2. V was clipped by 6 bases and J by 1 base; unmatched bases: 3. The CDR3 is 15 residues long. CDR1 and CDR2 (germline): SQVTM, ANQGSEA.

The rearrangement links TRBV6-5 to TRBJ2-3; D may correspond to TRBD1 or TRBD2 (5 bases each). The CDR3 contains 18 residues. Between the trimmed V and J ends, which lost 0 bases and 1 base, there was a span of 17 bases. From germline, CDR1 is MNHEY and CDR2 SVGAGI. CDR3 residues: CASSYSRDEKEGTDTQYF. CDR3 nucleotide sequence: TGTGCCAGCAGTTACTCTCGGGACGAAAAGGAAGGCACAGATACGCAGTATTTT.

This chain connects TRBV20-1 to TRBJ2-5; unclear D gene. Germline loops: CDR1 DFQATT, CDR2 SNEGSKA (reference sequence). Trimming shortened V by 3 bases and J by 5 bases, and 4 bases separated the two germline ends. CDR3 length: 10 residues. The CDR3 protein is CSASFETQYF. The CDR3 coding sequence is TGCAGTGCTAGTTTCGAGACCCAGTACTTC.

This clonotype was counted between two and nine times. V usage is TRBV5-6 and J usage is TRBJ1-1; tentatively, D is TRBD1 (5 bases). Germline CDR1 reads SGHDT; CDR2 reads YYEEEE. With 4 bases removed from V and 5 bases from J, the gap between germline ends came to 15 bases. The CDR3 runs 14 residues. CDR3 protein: CASSRVQGLTEAFF. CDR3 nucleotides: TGTGCCAGCAGCCGCGTCCAGGGTTTAACTGAAGCTTTCTTT.

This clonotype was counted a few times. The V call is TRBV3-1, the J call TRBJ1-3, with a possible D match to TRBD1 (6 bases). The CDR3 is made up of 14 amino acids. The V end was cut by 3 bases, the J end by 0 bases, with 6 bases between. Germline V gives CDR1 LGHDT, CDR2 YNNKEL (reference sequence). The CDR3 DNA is TGTGCCAGCAGCCAGGGACACTCTGGAAACACCATATATTTT. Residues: CASSQGHSGNTIYF.

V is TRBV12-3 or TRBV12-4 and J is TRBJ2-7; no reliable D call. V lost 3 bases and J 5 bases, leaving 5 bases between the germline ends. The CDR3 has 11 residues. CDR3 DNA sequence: TGTGCCAGCAGTTTTTTCCACGAGCAGTACTTC. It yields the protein CASSFFHEQYF.

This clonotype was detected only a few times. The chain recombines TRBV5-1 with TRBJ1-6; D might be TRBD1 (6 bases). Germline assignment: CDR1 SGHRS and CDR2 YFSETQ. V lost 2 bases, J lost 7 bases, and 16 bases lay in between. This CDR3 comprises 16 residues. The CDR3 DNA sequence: TGCGCCAGCAGCTTATACAGGGATTTGGAGAATTCACCCCTCCACTTT. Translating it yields CASSLYRDLENSPLHF.